The clone carrying this T cell receptor (beta chain) was observed a single time. The CDR3 consists of 15 residues. Germline CDR1 reads SGDLS; CDR2 reads YYNGEE. V was pared by 0 bases and J by 6 bases, with 12 bases between. This sample was taken from a study of blood T cell repertoires in COVID-19. On the study more broadly: Italy, Spain and the United States were the sources of the convalescent and acute COVID-19 samples. T cells, B-cell-depleted T cells, or PBMCs provided the cDNA or gDNA that served as material.

Seattle-derived patients entered the study during active infection and were followed longitudinally. Authors' methods: Quantification of nucleated cells was approximated via reference gene primer amplification. Measured with immunoSEQ multiplex PCR; TCRdb has only the in-frame clones, and not every one. V, J and clone size are taken as reported in that table, and D and trimming were inferred from the DNA itself. Here the sample spans 80,000 to 100,000 clones, 74% being singletons. Sequenced: peripheral blood. The clonotype comes from a man aged 65-85 years with COVID-19, enrolled during active disease. The chain is built from TRBV9 and TRBJ1-4, with a weak D call TRBD1 (6 bases). Here the CDR3 DNA reads TGTGCCAGCAGCGTAGGGTCCAGGGGAGATGAAAAACTGTTTTTT. Amino acid sequence: CASSVGSRGDEKLFF.